This TCR beta chain was observed in a study of early T cells in non-severe SARS-CoV-2 infection. Looking at the study overall: The chains were unpaired, and the sequenced material was bulk RNA from unsorted whole blood.

The protocol attached unique molecular identifiers to individual cDNA molecules. One entry per CDR3 protein results from TCRdb running MiXCR on the 5' RACE reads. Of about 50,000 distinct CDR3 sequences listed, about 13% are singletons. Germline CDR1 reads SGHAT; CDR2 reads FQNNGV. The CDR3 is 13 amino acids. Study-wide results and limits: In VDJdb matching, anti-spike CD8 responses were favored while private and CD4 specificities went missing.

This clonotype was detected only a few times. Its antigen is still unknown. The junction departs from germline at one end; a sequencing error may be responsible. The clonotype was recovered from an adult who was a healthcare worker with PCR-confirmed SARS-CoV-2 infection or an uninfected control (not recorded which). Input material: whole blood. The V and J genes are TRBV11-2 and TRBJ1-2; D might be TRBD1 (6 bases). The CDR3 reads CASSLDRKYGYTF. As DNA, the CDR3 is TGTGCCAGCAGCCTAGACAGGAAGTATGGCTACACCTTC.